The sequence of this T cell receptor beta chain was determined in a study of CXCR3-negative and CXCR3-positive naive CD8 T cells. Those CD8+ T cells considered naive were CD45RO-CCR7+CD27+CD95-. The study's findings and limits: CXCR3-positive naive cells carried more hydrophobic TRB CDR3s than CXCR3-negative ones. TRB CDR3 properties indicated TCR strength, while surface CD5 was similar across naive subsets. Researchers reported similar TRBV-TRBJ usage in naive CXCR3-negative and CXCR3-positive cells, though memory differed.

CDR3 size: 15 residues. CDR1 and CDR2 (germline): SQVTM, ANQGSEA. In regard to this clonotype: Its antigen is not known.

Preparation of TRB cDNA libraries relied on 5' RACE carrying UMI labels. TCRdb reprocessed the 5' RACE reads and stores each CDR3 protein as one record, lacking DNA. This listing includes tens of thousands of distinct CDR3 sequences. The gene calls are TRBV29-1 and TRBJ2-7; TCRdb's D call, TRBD1, is unchecked because there is no DNA. This clonotype originated in a human donor in good health. Some clones in this sample may be carry-over from other donors' samples. Sequences were obtained from naive CXCR3+ CD8+ T cells from blood. Stated subset: CD45RO-CCR7+CD27+CD95- naive CD8+ T cells expressing CXCR3 (TNR3+). The CDR3 is CSVEEGGAGLYEQYF.